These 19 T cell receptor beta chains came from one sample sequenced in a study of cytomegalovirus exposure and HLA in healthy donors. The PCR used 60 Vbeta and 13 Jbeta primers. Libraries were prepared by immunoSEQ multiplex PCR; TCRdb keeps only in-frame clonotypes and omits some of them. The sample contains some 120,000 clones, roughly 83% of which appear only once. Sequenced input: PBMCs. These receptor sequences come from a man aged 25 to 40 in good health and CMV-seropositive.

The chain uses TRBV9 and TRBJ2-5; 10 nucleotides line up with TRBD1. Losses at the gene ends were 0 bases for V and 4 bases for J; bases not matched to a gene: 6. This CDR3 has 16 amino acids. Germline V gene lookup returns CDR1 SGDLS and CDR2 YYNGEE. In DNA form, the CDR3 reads TGTGCCAGCAGCGTAGGAAGGACAGGGGGAGGAGAGACCCAGTACTTC. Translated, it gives CASSVGRTGGGETQYF.

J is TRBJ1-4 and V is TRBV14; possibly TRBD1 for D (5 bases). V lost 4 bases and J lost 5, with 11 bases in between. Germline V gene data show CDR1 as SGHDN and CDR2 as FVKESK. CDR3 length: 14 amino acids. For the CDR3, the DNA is TGTGCCAGCAGCCCTAATAGGGGAAATGAAAAACTGTTTTTT. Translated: CASSPNRGNEKLFF.

The CDR3: CASTSRGGFNTGELFF. The CDR3 region has the DNA TGTGCCAGCACCTCACGGGGGGGTTTTAACACCGGGGAGCTGTTTTTT. The rearrangement links TRBV7-2 to TRBJ2-2; 8 bases fit TRBD2. The germline gives CDR1 SGHTA, CDR2 FQGNSA. The CDR3 has 16 residues. J gave up 2 bases and V 7 bases, and 9 bases lay outside the gene matches.

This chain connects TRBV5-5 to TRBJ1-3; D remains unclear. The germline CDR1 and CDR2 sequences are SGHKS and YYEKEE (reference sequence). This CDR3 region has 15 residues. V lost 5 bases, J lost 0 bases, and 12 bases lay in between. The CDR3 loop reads CASRQRANSGNTIYF. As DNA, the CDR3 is TGTGCCAGCAGGCAGAGGGCCAACTCTGGAAACACCATATATTTT.

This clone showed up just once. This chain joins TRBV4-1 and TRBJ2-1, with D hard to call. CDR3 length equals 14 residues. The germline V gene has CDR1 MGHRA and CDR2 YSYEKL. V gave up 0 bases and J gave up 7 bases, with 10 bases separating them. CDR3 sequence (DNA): TGCGCCAGCAGCCAAGATACCCGCCGGAATGAGCAGTTCTTC. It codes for CASSQDTRRNEQFF.

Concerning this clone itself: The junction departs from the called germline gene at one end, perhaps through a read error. Written as DNA, the CDR3 is TGTGCTAGCACTCCTTCGACAGGGGATAATCTCTACGAGCAGTACTTC. Translation: CASTPSTGDNLYEQYF. V usage is TRBV2 and J usage is TRBJ2-7, with TRBD1 identical over 8 bases. CDR3 size: 16 residues. Germline V lookup: CDR1 SNHLY, CDR2 FYNNEI.

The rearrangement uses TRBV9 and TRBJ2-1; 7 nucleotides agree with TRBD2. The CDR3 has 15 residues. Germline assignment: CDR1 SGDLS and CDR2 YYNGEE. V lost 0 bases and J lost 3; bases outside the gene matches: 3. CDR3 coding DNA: TGTGCCAGCAGCGTAGGGCTAGCGGACTACAATGAGCAGTTCTTC. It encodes CASSVGLADYNEQFF.

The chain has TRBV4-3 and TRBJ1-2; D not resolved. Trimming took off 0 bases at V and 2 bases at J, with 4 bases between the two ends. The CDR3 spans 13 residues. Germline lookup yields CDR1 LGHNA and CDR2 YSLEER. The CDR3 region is CASSQDANYGYTF. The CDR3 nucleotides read TGCGCCAGCAGCCAAGATGCGAACTATGGCTACACCTTC.

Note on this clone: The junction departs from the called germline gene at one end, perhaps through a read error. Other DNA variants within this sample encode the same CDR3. Written as DNA, the CDR3 is TGTGCTAGCAGCTTAGCAGAGGACTACGAGCAGTACTTC. The encoded protein is CASSLAEDYEQYF. This chain links TRBV7-6 with TRBJ2-7, with no clear D. The CDR3 extends over 13 amino acids. Per the germline V gene, CDR1 is SGHVS and CDR2 is FNYEAQ.

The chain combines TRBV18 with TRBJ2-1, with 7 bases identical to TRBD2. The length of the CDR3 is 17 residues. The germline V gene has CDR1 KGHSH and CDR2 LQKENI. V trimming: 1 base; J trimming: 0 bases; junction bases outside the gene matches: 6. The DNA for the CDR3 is TGTGCCAGCTCACCACAACTGGGCGGGAGCTCCTACAATGAGCAGTTCTTC. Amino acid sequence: CASSPQLGGSSYNEQFF.

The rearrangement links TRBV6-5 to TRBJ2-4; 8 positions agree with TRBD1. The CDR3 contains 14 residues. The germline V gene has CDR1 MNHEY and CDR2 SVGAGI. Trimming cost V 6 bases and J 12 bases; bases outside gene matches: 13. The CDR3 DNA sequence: TGTGCCAGCAGCCCTGGACAGGGAGGATACAGTCAGTACTTC. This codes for CASSPGQGGYSQYF.

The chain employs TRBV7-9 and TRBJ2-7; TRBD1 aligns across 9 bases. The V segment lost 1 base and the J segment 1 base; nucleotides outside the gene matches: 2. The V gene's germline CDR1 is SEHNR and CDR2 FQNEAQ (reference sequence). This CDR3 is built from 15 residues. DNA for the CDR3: TGTGCCAGCAGCTTAGAGGGGACAGGGTCCTACGAGCAGTACTTC. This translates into CASSLEGTGSYEQYF. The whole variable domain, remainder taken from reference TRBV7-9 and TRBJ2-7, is DTGVSQNPRHKITKRGQNVTFRCDPISEHNRLYWYRQTLGQGPEFLTYFQNEAQLEKSRLLSDRFSAERPKGSFSTLEIQRTEQGDSAMYLCASSLEGTGSYEQYFGPGTRLTVT.

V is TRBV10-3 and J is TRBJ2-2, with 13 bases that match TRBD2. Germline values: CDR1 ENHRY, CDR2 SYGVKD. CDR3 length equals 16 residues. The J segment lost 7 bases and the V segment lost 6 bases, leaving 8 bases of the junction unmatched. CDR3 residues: CAISDTSGGALGELFF. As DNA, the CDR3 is TGTGCCATCAGCGACACTAGCGGGGGGGCCCTCGGGGAGCTGTTTTTT.

The CDR3 reads CASSSQQGANEKLFF. In nucleotides, the CDR3 is TGTGCCAGCAGTAGCCAACAGGGAGCTAATGAAAAACTGTTTTTT. The chain employs TRBV6-1 and TRBJ1-4; TRBD1 might be the D (6 bases). Germline-derived CDR1 and CDR2 are MNHNS and SASEGT. The CDR3 is 15 residues long. Trimming stripped 5 bases from V and 3 bases from J, with 13 bases between.

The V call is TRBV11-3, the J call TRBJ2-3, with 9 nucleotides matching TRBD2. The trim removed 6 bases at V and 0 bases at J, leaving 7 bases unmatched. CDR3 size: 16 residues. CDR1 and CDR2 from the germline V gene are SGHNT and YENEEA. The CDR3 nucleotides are TGTGCCAGCAGGTCGATAGCGGGGGAGAGCACAGATACGCAGTATTTT. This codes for CASRSIAGESTDTQYF.

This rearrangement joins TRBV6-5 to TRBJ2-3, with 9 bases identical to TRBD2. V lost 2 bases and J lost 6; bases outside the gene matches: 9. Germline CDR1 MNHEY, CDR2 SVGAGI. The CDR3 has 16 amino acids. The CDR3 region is CASSYNALAGSDTQYF. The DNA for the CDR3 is TGTGCCAGCAGTTACAACGCGCTAGCGGGATCGGATACGCAGTATTTT.

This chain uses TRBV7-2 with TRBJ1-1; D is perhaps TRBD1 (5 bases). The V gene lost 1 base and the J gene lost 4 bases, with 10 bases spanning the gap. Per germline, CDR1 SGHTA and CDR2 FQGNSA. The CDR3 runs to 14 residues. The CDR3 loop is CASSLDRRATEAFF. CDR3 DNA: TGTGCCAGCAGCTTAGACAGGAGGGCCACTGAAGCTTTCTTT.

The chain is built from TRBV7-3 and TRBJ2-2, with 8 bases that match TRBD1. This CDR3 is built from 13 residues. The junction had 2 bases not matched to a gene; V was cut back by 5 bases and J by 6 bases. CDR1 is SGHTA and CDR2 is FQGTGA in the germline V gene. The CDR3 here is CASSQTGAGELFF. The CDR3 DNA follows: TGTGCCAGCAGCCAGACAGGGGCCGGGGAGCTGTTTTTT.

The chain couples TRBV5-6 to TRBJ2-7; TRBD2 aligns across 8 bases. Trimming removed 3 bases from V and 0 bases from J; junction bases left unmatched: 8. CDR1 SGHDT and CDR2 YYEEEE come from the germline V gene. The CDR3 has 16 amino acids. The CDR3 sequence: CASSWAPGLDSYEQYF. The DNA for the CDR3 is TGTGCCAGCAGCTGGGCCCCGGGACTAGACTCCTACGAGCAGTACTTC.